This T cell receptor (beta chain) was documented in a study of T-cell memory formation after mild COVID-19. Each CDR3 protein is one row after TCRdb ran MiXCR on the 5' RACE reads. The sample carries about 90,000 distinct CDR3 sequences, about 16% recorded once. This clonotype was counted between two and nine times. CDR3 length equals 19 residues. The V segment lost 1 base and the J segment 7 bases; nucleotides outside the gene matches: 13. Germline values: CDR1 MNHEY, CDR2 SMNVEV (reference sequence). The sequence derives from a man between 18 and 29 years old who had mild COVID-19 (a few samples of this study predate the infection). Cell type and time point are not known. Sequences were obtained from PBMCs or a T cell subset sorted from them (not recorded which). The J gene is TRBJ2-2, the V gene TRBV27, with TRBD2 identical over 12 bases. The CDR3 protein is CASSLFLAGGLGYVGELFF. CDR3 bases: TGTGCCAGCAGTTTATTTCTAGCGGGGGGGCTCGGGTACGTCGGGGAGCTGTTTTTT.